This T cell receptor (beta chain) was identified in a study of shared clonotypes between healthy human individuals. Samples underwent the assay at deep level. Generated by immunoSEQ multiplex PCR, the TCRdb table keeps only in-frame clones and is missing some. The sample records approximately 470,000 clones, over 70% being singletons. After removal of 6 bases from V and 4 bases from J, the junction contained 7 bases not matched to a gene. Germline V gene lookup returns CDR1 MNHEY and CDR2 SMNVEV (reference sequence). This CDR3 has 14 residues. The sequence derives from a woman in her thirties or forties in good health. Some clones in this sample may be carry-over from other donors' samples. This chain connects TRBV27 to TRBJ2-3; 7 nucleotides align to TRBD1. Specimen: PBMCs. CDR3 coding DNA: TGTGCCAGCAGACCGGGACAGAGGGCAGATACGCAGTATTTT. Translated: CASRPGQRADTQYF.